This T cell receptor beta chain was identified during a study of T-cell reconstitution after alpha-beta-depleted transplantation in children. Unique molecular identifiers were used in preparing the TCRbeta library. MiXCR, run by TCRdb on the PCR reads, gives a single entry per CDR3 protein. Of approximately 390,000 distinct CDR3 sequences listed, 11% were seen once; the top ten hold approximately 5%. The material sequenced was PBMCs from the stem cell graft donor, taken from the stem cell graft. This sequence was found in a human donor who donated a stem cell graft to a child with acute myeloid leukemia.

The CDR3 reads CASTLDTQMETQYF. The CDR3 region has the DNA TGTGCCAGCACCTTGGACACCCAGATGGAGACCCAGTACTTC. The V and J genes are TRBV12-3 or TRBV12-4 and TRBJ2-5, with D maybe TRBD1 (5 bases). Trimming left V 7 bases short and J 5 bases short, with 17 bases between. The length of the CDR3 is 14 residues.